The 22 T cell receptor beta chains in this list originate from one sample, sequenced in a study of spatial heterogeneity in lung cancer. One entry per CDR3 protein results from TCRdb running MiXCR on the 5' RACE reads. The sample records about 15,000 distinct CDR3 sequences, about 6% being singletons. The time point: blood at routine non-recurrence follow-up after resection. The material sequenced was PBMCs, taken at follow-up. The receptors stem from a male donor with early-stage non-small cell lung cancer.

This clonotype was observed at least ten times. The chain links TRBV4-1 to TRBJ1-5; D is possibly TRBD1 (6 bases). V was shortened by 4 bases and J by 3 bases, with 16 bases between the two germline ends. The CDR3 has 16 residues. The germline V gene encodes CDR1 MGHRA and CDR2 YSYEKL. CDR3 DNA sequence: TGCGCCAGCAGCCTCAGAAGGACAGCGGACAATCAGCCCCAGCATTTT. Protein: CASSLRRTADNQPQHF.

The table lists this clonotype with many counts. The rearrangement uses TRBV7-2 and TRBJ2-3; 7 bases agree with TRBD1. CDR1 is SGHTA, CDR2 FQGNSA, per germline. The CDR3 sequence is 16 residues long. Trimming took 4 bases from V and 1 from J; bases not matched to a gene: 8. CDR3 bases: TGTGCCAGCAGCTCCTGGACAGGTCGGGGCACAGATACGCAGTATTTT. Translating gives CASSSWTGRGTDTQYF.

This clonotype was recorded at least ten times. This chain joins TRBV11-2 and TRBJ1-2; 8 nucleotides agree with TRBD1. Germline values: CDR1 SGHAT, CDR2 FQNNGV. There are 13 residues in the CDR3. The trim removed 5 bases at V and 4 bases at J, leaving 3 bases unmatched. This chain's CDR3 is CASSTDRGYGYTF. The DNA for the CDR3 is TGTGCCAGCAGCACAGACAGGGGCTATGGCTACACCTTC.

This clonotype was counted at least ten times. The V gene is TRBV5-5, the J gene TRBJ2-7; TRBD1 is a possible D gene (5 bases). This CDR3 comprises 14 residues. V was clipped by 4 bases and J by 3 bases, with 14 bases between them. Germline loops: CDR1 SGHKS, CDR2 YYEKEE (reference sequence). CDR3 sequence: CASSPQTANYEQYF. Written as DNA, the CDR3 is TGTGCCAGCAGCCCCCAGACAGCCAACTACGAGCAGTACTTC.

The sample holds many counts of this clonotype. The J gene is TRBJ2-5, the V gene TRBV7-2, with TRBD2 identical over 11 bases. CDR1 and CDR2 from the germline V gene are SGHTA and FQGNSA. V lost 5 bases to trimming and J lost 4 bases; unmatched junction nucleotides: 3. This CDR3 is 14 amino acids long. DNA of the CDR3: TGTGCCAGCAGCCCCGGGACTAGCGGAGAGACCCAGTACTTC. It codes for CASSPGTSGETQYF. The full variable domain, its missing parts supplied by reference TRBV7-2 and TRBJ2-5, is GAGVSQSPSNKVTEKGKDVELRCDPISGHTALYWYRQSLGQGLEFLIYFQGNSAPDKSGLPSDRFSAERTGGSVSTLTIQRTQQEDSAVYLCASSPGTSGETQYFGPGTRLLVL.

This clonotype was detected many times. The rearrangement uses TRBV28 and TRBJ1-5, with 9 bases aligning to TRBD1. Trimming cost V 7 bases and J 5 bases; bases outside gene matches: 6. CDR1 is MDHEN and CDR2 is SYDVKM in the germline V gene. CDR3 length equals 14 residues. The DNA of the CDR3 is TGTGCCAGCACGACAGGGGGGGTAGATCAGCCCCAGCATTTT. Translating it yields CASTTGGVDQPQHF.

This clonotype came up many times. The V gene is TRBV20-1, the J gene TRBJ2-5, with D possibly matching TRBD1 (5 bases). The CDR3 extends over 14 amino acids. Germline assignment: CDR1 DFQATT and CDR2 SNEGSKA (reference sequence). Trimming took off 0 bases at V and 2 bases at J, with 10 bases between the two ends. CDR3 in DNA: TGCAGTGCTAGAGAACAGGACCGGCAAGAGACCCAGTACTTC. Translating gives CSAREQDRQETQYF.

This clonotype was counted many times. The CDR3 here is CASRITVNTEAFF. CDR3 DNA: TGTGCCAGCAGAATTACAGTGAACACTGAAGCTTTCTTT. This sequence joins TRBV7-2 and TRBJ1-1; D is uncertain. Trimming pared 6 bases from V and 0 bases from J, leaving 8 bases between. The CDR3 has 13 amino acids. Germline V gene lookup returns CDR1 SGHTA and CDR2 FQGNSA. The variable domain in full, with the rest retrieved from reference TRBV7-2 and TRBJ1-1, is GAGVSQSPSNKVTEKGKDVELRCDPISGHTALYWYRQSLGQGLEFLIYFQGNSAPDKSGLPSDRFSAERTGGSVSTLTIQRTQQEDSAVYLCASRITVNTEAFFGQGTRLTVV.

This clonotype was found many times. This chain joins TRBV5-5 and TRBJ1-4; D gene uncertain. Trimming left V 4 bases short and J 0 bases short, with 10 bases between. The CDR3 is made up of 15 amino acids. The germline CDR1 and CDR2 sequences are SGHKS and YYEKEE (reference sequence). CDR3 sequence (DNA): TGTGCCAGCAGCCCCCGGGCCGCAACTAATGAAAAACTGTTTTTT. It is translated as CASSPRAATNEKLFF.

Ten or more counts support this clonotype. The V and J genes are TRBV4-3 and TRBJ2-1, with 8 bases fitting TRBD2. The junction had 8 bases not matched to a gene; V was cut back by 1 base and J by 9 bases. The CDR3 contains 15 residues. The germline V gene encodes CDR1 LGHNA and CDR2 YSLEER. In DNA form, the CDR3 reads TGCGCCAGCAGCCAAGTGGGAGCGGGAGCGGGTGAGCAGTTCTTC. It translates to CASSQVGAGAGEQFF.

The chain couples TRBV6-1 to TRBJ1-5; D is unresolved. Germline values: CDR1 MNHNS, CDR2 SASEGT. Trimming took off 4 bases at V and 1 base at J, with 11 bases between the two ends. CDR3 length: 15 amino acids. The CDR3 loop reads CASSAGEASNQPQHF. CDR3 sequence (DNA): TGTGCCAGCAGTGCTGGGGAGGCGAGCAATCAGCCCCAGCATTTT.

At least ten counts were recorded for this clonotype. The J gene is TRBJ2-7, the V gene TRBV28, with TRBD1 as a possible D gene (6 bases). Germline CDR1 is MDHEN and CDR2 is SYDVKM. The length of the CDR3 is 15 residues. Trimming removed 6 bases at V and 2 bases at J, with 17 bases between. In DNA, the CDR3 is TGTGCCAGCAGCCGGCGACAGGTGACCACCTACGAGCAGTACTTC. Protein sequence: CASSRRQVTTYEQYF.

This clonotype was observed many times. The chain recombines TRBV7-9 with TRBJ2-7; 14 bases match TRBD2. Germline V lookup: CDR1 SEHNR, CDR2 FQNEAQ (reference sequence). Trimming took 3 bases from V and 3 from J; bases not matched to a gene: 1. This CDR3 is built from 15 residues. The CDR3 here is CASSLGTSGSYEQYF. In nucleotides, the CDR3 is TGTGCCAGCAGCTTGGGGACTAGCGGGAGCTACGAGCAGTACTTC.

This clonotype came up many times. This chain links TRBV7-9 with TRBJ2-1, with D possibly being TRBD2 (6 bases). The germline V and J ends were trimmed by 1 base and 9 bases, with 10 bases remaining between them. This CDR3 comprises 13 residues. Germline assignment: CDR1 SEHNR and CDR2 FQNEAQ (reference sequence). The CDR3 DNA follows: TGTGCCAGCAGCTTAGACTTCGGGGGTGAGCAGTTCTTC. Translated, it gives CASSLDFGGEQFF.

This clonotype was counted at least ten times. The chain is built from TRBV7-2 and TRBJ2-1, with 7 bases aligning to TRBD2. CDR1 SGHTA and CDR2 FQGNSA come from the germline V gene. The CDR3 has 13 residues. V shed 3 bases, J shed 4 bases, and the junction held 0 bases outside the gene matches. The CDR3, as DNA: TGTGCCAGCAGCTTGGGACTATACAATGAGCAGTTCTTC. Translating it yields CASSLGLYNEQFF. The full variable domain, in which reference TRBV7-2 and TRBJ2-1 provide the parts outside the CDR3, is GAGVSQSPSNKVTEKGKDVELRCDPISGHTALYWYRQSLGQGLEFLIYFQGNSAPDKSGLPSDRFSAERTGGSVSTLTIQRTQQEDSAVYLCASSLGLYNEQFFGPGTRLTVL.

This clonotype showed up many times. This rearrangement joins TRBV15 to TRBJ1-1; 7 positions match TRBD1. CDR1 is LNHNV, CDR2 YYDKDF, per germline (reference sequence). The junction had 3 bases not matched to a gene; V was cut back by 0 bases and J by 5 bases. The CDR3 consists of 14 residues. The CDR3 spells CATSREPGGTEAFF. The CDR3 nucleotides read TGTGCCACCAGCAGAGAACCAGGGGGGACTGAAGCTTTCTTT.

This clonotype was observed many times. The V call is TRBV7-2, the J call TRBJ1-3; a possible D gene is TRBD1 (5 bases). The CDR3 contains 18 residues. V was shortened by 0 bases and J by 0 bases, with 15 bases between the two germline ends. Germline loops: CDR1 SGHTA, CDR2 FQGNSA. CDR3 nucleotides: TGTGCCAGCAGCTTAGCTTCGGGGCACTTGCTCTCTGGAAACACCATATATTTT. Protein: CASSLASGHLLSGNTIYF.

This clonotype was found many times. V is TRBV5-5 and J is TRBJ1-1, with TRBD1 matching 8 bases. Germline V gene data show CDR1 as SGHKS and CDR2 as YYEKEE (reference sequence). Trimming cost V 4 bases and J 4 bases; bases outside gene matches: 6. The CDR3 extends over 14 amino acids. The CDR3 DNA reads as TGTGCCAGCAGCGCAGACAGGGGTGGCACTGAAGCTTTCTTT. Amino acid sequence: CASSADRGGTEAFF.

The chain carries TRBV10-3 and TRBJ1-1, with D possibly TRBD1 on 5 matching bases. The germline V gene has CDR1 ENHRY and CDR2 SYGVKD. V was clipped by 10 bases and J by 1 base, with 13 bases between them. The CDR3 loop spans 13 amino acids. CDR3 loop: CANSQQENTEAFF. CDR3 coding DNA: TGTGCCAACTCACAACAGGAGAACACTGAAGCTTTCTTT.

The table lists this clonotype with many counts. The V and J genes are TRBV18 and TRBJ1-6; D is ambiguous. Germline V gene sequence: CDR1 KGHSH, CDR2 LQKENI. Trimming took 1 base from V and 8 from J, leaving 12 bases between them. This CDR3 comprises 15 residues. The CDR3 loop reads CASSPRRNVHSPLHF. CDR3 nucleotides: TGTGCCAGCTCACCACGACGGAATGTTCATTCACCCCTCCACTTT.

In this sample, this clonotype turned up many times. The V and J genes are TRBV6-4 and TRBJ2-1; TRBD1 aligns across 9 bases. There are 15 residues in the CDR3. The germline gives CDR1 MRHNA, CDR2 SNTAGT. V lost 3 bases and J lost 10; bases outside the gene matches: 10. The CDR3 loop reads CASSEDANRGREQFF. The CDR3 nucleotides read TGTGCCAGCAGTGAAGACGCTAACAGGGGGCGGGAGCAGTTCTTC.

By share, this clonotype ranks as medium-sized. The chain couples TRBV20-1 to TRBJ1-1, with 8 bases lining up with TRBD1. Germline V gene data show CDR1 as DFQATT and CDR2 as SNEGSKA (reference sequence). V lost 4 bases to trimming and J lost 7 bases; unmatched junction nucleotides: 14. The CDR3 is 15 amino acids. The CDR3 here is CSAKDPSQGAGEAFF. CDR3 bases: TGCAGTGCTAAGGACCCCTCTCAGGGGGCAGGTGAAGCTTTCTTT.